A single sample is the source of the 21 T cell receptor beta chains below, sequenced in a study of CD8+CD57+ T cells in acquired aplastic anemia. It was genomic DNA that served as the template for profiling TCR beta VDJ and CDR3. Via MiXCR, TCRdb re-called the reads, giving one row per CDR3 protein. The sample consists of more than 150,000 distinct CDR3 sequences, 45% to 60% of them appearing once. Patients who underwent sequencing had shown CD8+CD57+ cell expansion by flow cytometry. Sequencing was done on a sample of sorted CD4+, CD8+, or CD8+CD57+ T cells (not recorded which) from PBMCs. These TCRs come from a human donor with aplastic anemia.

The chain links TRBV27 to TRBJ2-1; possible D gene TRBD1, 7 bases. Trimming pared 3 bases from V and 8 bases from J, leaving 17 bases between. This CDR3 contains 15 residues. CDR1 and CDR2 from the germline V gene are MNHEY and SMNVEV (reference sequence). The CDR3 sequence is CASSLSGGPIDEQFF. In nucleotides, the CDR3 is TGTGCCAGCAGTTTGTCAGGGGGGCCGATCGATGAGCAGTTCTTC.

The V gene is TRBV5-6, the J gene TRBJ1-3, with unresolved D. V lost 2 bases, J lost 0 bases, and 9 bases lay in between. CDR1 and CDR2 from the germline V gene are SGHDT and YYEEEE. CDR3 length: 15 amino acids. The CDR3 spells CASSLEGYSGNTIYF. CDR3 sequence (DNA): TGTGCCAGCAGCTTAGAGGGTTACTCTGGAAACACCATATATTTT.

The chain uses TRBV2 and TRBJ2-5; D possibly corresponds to TRBD1 (5 bases). Trimming pared 4 bases from V and 3 bases from J, leaving 9 bases between. The CDR3 extends over 13 amino acids. The germline V gene has CDR1 SNHLY and CDR2 FYNNEI. The CDR3 region is CASSGGSKETQYF. DNA of the CDR3: TGTGCCAGCAGTGGGGGCAGCAAAGAGACCCAGTACTTC. Supplemented by reference TRBV2 and TRBJ2-5, the full variable domain reads EPEVTQTPSHQVTQMGQEVILRCVPISNHLYFYWYRQILGQKVEFLVSFYNNEISEKSEIFDDQFSVERPDGSNFTLKIRSTKLEDSAMYFCASSGGSKETQYFGPGTRLLVL.

J is TRBJ2-3 and V is TRBV7-3; D gene ambiguous. V was pared by 1 base and J by 5 bases, with 13 bases between. This CDR3 spans 15 amino acids. CDR1 and CDR2 from the germline V gene are SGHTA and FQGTGA. CDR3 loop: CASSLISGVGDTQYF. In DNA, the CDR3 is TGTGCCAGCAGCTTAATCTCTGGCGTAGGAGATACGCAGTATTTT.

A few counts support this clonotype. The chain combines TRBV5-1 with TRBJ1-1; the match to TRBD1 covers 12 bases. CDR1 is SGHRS and CDR2 is YFSETQ in the germline V gene. J was trimmed by 5 bases and V by 1 base; bases with no gene match: 6. The CDR3 contains 16 residues. CDR3 in amino acids: CASSLMGQGARTEAFF. The CDR3, as DNA: TGCGCCAGCAGCTTGATGGGACAGGGGGCGAGGACTGAAGCTTTCTTT.

This clonotype was seen ten or more times. V is TRBV5-1 and J is TRBJ1-6, with TRBD1 matching over 10 bases. Germline values: CDR1 SGHRS, CDR2 YFSETQ. The CDR3 sequence is 16 residues long. Trimming at V came to 0 bases and at J to 9 bases, leaving 6 bases not matched to a gene. The CDR3 is CASSLGGGQGSSPLHF. The CDR3 bases are TGCGCCAGCAGCTTGGGTGGGGGACAGGGGAGTTCACCCCTCCACTTT.

With respect to this clonotype: A much larger clone sits a single nucleotide away, making a read error possible. The CDR3 does not end in the conserved phenylalanine or tryptophan, so this is likely a read error. V gene TRBV10-3 combines with J gene TRBJ2-1; 8 bases agree with TRBD2. Germline-derived CDR1 and CDR2 are ENHRY and SYGVKD. This CDR3 has 13 amino acids. Germline trimming cut 11 bases from V and 6 bases from J; bases unmatched to any gene: 9. CDR3 loop: CAVSLAGGNEQFL. The CDR3 bases are TGTGCCGTTAGCCTAGCGGGTGGCAATGAGCAGTTCCTC.

This clonotype was observed a handful of times. The chain couples TRBV7-7 to TRBJ2-2; D call uncertain. V gave up 7 bases and J gave up 2 bases, with 14 bases separating them. This CDR3 spans 15 amino acids. CDR1 SSHAT and CDR2 FNYEAQ come from the germline V gene (reference sequence). CDR3 in amino acids: CASTTKASNTGELFF. CDR3 DNA sequence: TGTGCCAGCACCACAAAGGCCTCTAACACCGGGGAGCTGTTTTTT.

The V and J genes are TRBV7-2 and TRBJ2-5, with 9 bases aligning to TRBD1. J lost 5 bases, V lost 5 bases, and 9 bases had no gene match. This CDR3 is built from 15 residues. Per germline, CDR1 SGHTA and CDR2 FQGNSA. CDR3 DNA sequence: TGTGCCAGCAGCGAAGGGACAGGGTTCTTGGAGACCCAGTACTTC. Its translation: CASSEGTGFLETQYF. Drawing the rest from reference TRBV7-2 and TRBJ2-5, the complete variable domain is GAGVSQSPSNKVTEKGKDVELRCDPISGHTALYWYRQSLGQGLEFLIYFQGNSAPDKSGLPSDRFSAERTGGSVSTLTIQRTQQEDSAVYLCASSEGTGFLETQYFGPGTRLLVL.

J is TRBJ2-2 and V is TRBV24-1, with 8 bases lining up with TRBD1. This CDR3 region has 11 residues. CDR1 and CDR2 (germline): KGHDR, SFDVKD. Losses at the gene ends were 12 bases for V and 9 bases for J; bases not matched to a gene: 5. The CDR3 loop reads CAASRGRELFF. The CDR3 DNA reads as TGTGCCGCGAGCAGGGGGCGGGAGCTGTTTTTT.

The genes are TRBV4-1 and TRBJ1-1; D is unclear. This CDR3 region has 15 residues. The V end lost 4 bases, the J end lost 6 bases, and 18 bases lay between the germline ends. The germline V gene encodes CDR1 MGHRA and CDR2 YSYEKL. CDR3 in amino acids: CASSLGDPGWPEAFF. The CDR3 DNA sequence: TGCGCCAGCAGCCTTGGCGATCCCGGATGGCCTGAAGCTTTCTTT.

With regard to this clonotype: The germline gene is not matched at one end of the junction; a read error may be the cause. The genes are TRBV7-6 and TRBJ2-1; D may match TRBD1 or TRBD2 (6 bases each). The length of the CDR3 is 17 residues. CDR1 SGHVS and CDR2 FNYEAQ come from the germline V gene. The chain's CDR3 is CASSLEGGSSSYNEQFF. The CDR3 nucleotides are TGTGCTAGCAGCTTAGAGGGGGGCAGTAGCTCCTACAATGAGCAGTTCTTC.

This clonotype has a count of ten or more. The J gene is TRBJ2-1, the V gene TRBV6-1; D perhaps matches TRBD1 (5 bases). Trimming took 2 bases from V and 10 from J, leaving 15 bases between them. Germline CDR1 and CDR2: MNHNS and SASEGT. The CDR3 consists of 14 residues. CDR3 DNA sequence: TGTGCCAGCAGTGAACCCAGGGCGCCGCCAGAGCAGTTCTTC. Amino acids: CASSEPRAPPEQFF.

As for this clonotype: This may come from a read error, since a much larger clone is one base off. The chain has TRBV6-2 or TRBV6-3 and TRBJ2-1; D is perhaps TRBD2 (6 bases). The V end was cut by 7 bases, the J end by 4 bases, with 11 bases between. This CDR3 spans 13 amino acids. Germline lookup yields CDR1 MNHEY and CDR2 SVGEGT. In DNA, the CDR3 is TGTGCCAGCAATTCCGGACTATACAATGAGCAGTTCTTC. Translating it yields CASNSGLYNEQFF.

The chain couples TRBV12-3 or TRBV12-4 to TRBJ1-2; D unclear. V was clipped by 4 bases and J by 8 bases, with 14 bases between them. The CDR3 is 13 amino acids. CDR3 DNA sequence: TGTGCCAGCAGTTCCGGACCCATCAGGGGCTACACCTTC. It translates to CASSSGPIRGYTF.

J is TRBJ2-2 and V is TRBV24-1; 8 bases are shared with TRBD2. V lost 6 bases to trimming and J lost 8 bases; unmatched junction nucleotides: 13. The CDR3 consists of 16 residues. CDR1 is KGHDR, CDR2 SFDVKD, per germline. The CDR3 nucleotides read TGTGCCACCAGTACCCCAACGGGAGGGCCTGAGGGGGAGCTGTTTTTT. Translated: CATSTPTGGPEGELFF.

The genes are TRBV19 and TRBJ1-1; D not resolved. The CDR3 runs 15 residues. Per the germline V gene, CDR1 is LNHDA and CDR2 is SQIVND (reference sequence). Trimming took 3 bases from V and 1 from J, leaving 12 bases between them. DNA of the CDR3: TGTGCCAGTAGTATCGTTCATTCAGGGAACACTGAAGCTTTCTTT. Encoded protein: CASSIVHSGNTEAFF.

This chain connects TRBV19 to TRBJ1-5; no firm D call. The V end lost 5 bases, the J end lost 2 bases, and 10 bases lay between the germline ends. This CDR3 is built from 14 residues. Germline V gene data show CDR1 as LNHDA and CDR2 as SQIVND (reference sequence). The DNA of the CDR3 is TGTGCCAGTAGTGGGCAGTCTGGCAATCAGCCCCAGCATTTT. Protein sequence: CASSGQSGNQPQHF. Filled out from reference TRBV19 and TRBJ1-5, the complete variable domain reads DGGITQSPKYLFRKEGQNVTLSCEQNLNHDAMYWYRQDPGQGLRLIYYSQIVNDFQKGDIAEGYSVSREKKESFPLTVTSAQKNPTAFYLCASSGQSGNQPQHFGDGTRLSIL.

The chain employs TRBV20-1 and TRBJ1-1, with D hard to call. Germline lookup yields CDR1 DFQATT and CDR2 SNEGSKA (reference sequence). This CDR3 contains 11 residues. V was trimmed by 0 bases and J by 3 bases, leaving 2 bases between them. The CDR3 is CSAREHTEAFF. The DNA of the CDR3 is TGCAGTGCTAGAGAGCACACTGAAGCTTTCTTT.

This chain connects TRBV25-1 to TRBJ2-2; 7 bases match TRBD2. Germline V lookup: CDR1 MGHDK, CDR2 SYGVNS. The CDR3 runs 16 residues. With V trimmed by 4 bases and J by 7 bases, 12 bases remained unmatched. The CDR3 here is CASSGAGADTLGELFF. CDR3 DNA: TGTGCCAGCAGTGGCGCGGGAGCGGACACCCTCGGGGAGCTGTTTTTT.

The sample holds one count of this clonotype. The chain recombines TRBV19 with TRBJ1-5; D perhaps matches TRBD1 (5 bases). The V and J ends lost 7 bases and 4 bases respectively, with 17 bases between them. In germline, CDR1 is LNHDA, CDR2 SQIVND (reference sequence). The CDR3 length is 15 residues. Here the CDR3 reads CASTLKGLRNQPQHF. The CDR3 nucleotides are TGTGCCAGTACCCTAAAGGGACTGCGGAATCAGCCCCAGCATTTT.